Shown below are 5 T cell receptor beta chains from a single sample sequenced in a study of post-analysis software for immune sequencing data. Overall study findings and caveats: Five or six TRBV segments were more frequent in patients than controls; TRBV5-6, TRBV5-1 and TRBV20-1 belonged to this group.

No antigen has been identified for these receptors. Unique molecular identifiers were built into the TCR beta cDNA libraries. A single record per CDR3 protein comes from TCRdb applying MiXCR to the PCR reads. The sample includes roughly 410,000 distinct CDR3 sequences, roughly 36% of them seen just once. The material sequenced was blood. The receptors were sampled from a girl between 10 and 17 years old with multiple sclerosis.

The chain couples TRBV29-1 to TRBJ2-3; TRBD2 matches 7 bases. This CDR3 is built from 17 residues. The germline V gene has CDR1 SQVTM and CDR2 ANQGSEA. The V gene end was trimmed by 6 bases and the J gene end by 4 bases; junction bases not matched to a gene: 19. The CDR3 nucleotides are TGCAGCGTGTTTCCCCCCCTGGGGGGGTCGGAGCCAGATACGCAGTATTTT. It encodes CSVFPPLGGSEPDTQYF.

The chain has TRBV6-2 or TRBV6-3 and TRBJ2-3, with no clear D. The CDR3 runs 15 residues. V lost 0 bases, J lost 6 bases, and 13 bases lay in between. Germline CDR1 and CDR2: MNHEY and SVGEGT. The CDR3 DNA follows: TGTGCCAGCAGTTACTCCGAGGAAGAACTGGATACGCAGTATTTT. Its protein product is CASSYSEEELDTQYF.

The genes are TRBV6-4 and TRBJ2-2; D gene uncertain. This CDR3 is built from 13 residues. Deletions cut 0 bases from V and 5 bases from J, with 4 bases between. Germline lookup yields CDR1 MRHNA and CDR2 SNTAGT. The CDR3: CASSDSETGELFF. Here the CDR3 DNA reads TGTGCCAGCAGTGACTCGGAAACCGGGGAGCTGTTTTTT.

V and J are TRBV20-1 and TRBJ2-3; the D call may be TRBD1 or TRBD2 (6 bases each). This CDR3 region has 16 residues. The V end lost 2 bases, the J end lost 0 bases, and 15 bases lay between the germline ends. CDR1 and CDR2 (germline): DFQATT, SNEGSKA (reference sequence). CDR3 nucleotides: TGCAGTGCTAGAACCGTGTGGGGGGCCAGCACAGATACGCAGTATTTT. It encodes CSARTVWGASTDTQYF.

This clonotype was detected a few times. In DNA, the CDR3 is TGTGCCAGCAGCTTAGGGAACTACCAAGAGACCCAGTACTTC. This sequence encodes CASSLGNYQETQYF. The chain has TRBV7-2 and TRBJ2-5; D is unclear. CDR1 SGHTA and CDR2 FQGNSA come from the germline V gene. V was cut by 1 base and J by 0 bases, with 6 bases left in between. The CDR3 runs 14 residues.